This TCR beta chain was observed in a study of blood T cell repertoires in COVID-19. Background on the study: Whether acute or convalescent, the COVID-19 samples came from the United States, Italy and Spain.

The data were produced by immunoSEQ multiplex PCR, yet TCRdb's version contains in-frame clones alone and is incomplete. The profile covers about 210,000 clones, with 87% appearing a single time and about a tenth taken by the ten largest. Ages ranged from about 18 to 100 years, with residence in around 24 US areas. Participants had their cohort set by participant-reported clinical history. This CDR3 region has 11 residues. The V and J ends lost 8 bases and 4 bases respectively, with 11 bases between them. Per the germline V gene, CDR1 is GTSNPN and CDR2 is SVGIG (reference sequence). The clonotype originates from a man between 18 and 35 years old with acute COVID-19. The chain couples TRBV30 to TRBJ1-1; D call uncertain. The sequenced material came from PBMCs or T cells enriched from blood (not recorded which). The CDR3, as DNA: TGTGCCCGACGCGTAGCCACTGAAGCTTTCTTT. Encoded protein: CARRVATEAFF.